This TCR beta chain came from a study of shared clonotypes between healthy human individuals. Selected positively for CCR7 and CD45RO-negative, naive CD8 cells excluded terminally differentiated effector memory CD45RA+ cells. Comments on this clone: Germline and junction disagree at one end, which may indicate a read error.

The germline V gene encodes CDR1 MNHNS and CDR2 SASEGT. This CDR3 comprises 13 residues. Measured with immunoSEQ multiplex PCR; TCRdb has only the in-frame clones, and not every one. The sample has roughly 850,000 clones, around 96% seen once. This receptor was taken from a man younger than 45 in good health. The genes are TRBV6-1 and TRBJ2-1; no clear D gene. The sample consisted of naive CD8+ T cells sorted from blood. The CDR3 loop reads CASSEPSDNEQFF. CDR3 DNA sequence: TGTGCCAGCAGTGAACCCTCCGACAATGAGCAGTTCTTC.